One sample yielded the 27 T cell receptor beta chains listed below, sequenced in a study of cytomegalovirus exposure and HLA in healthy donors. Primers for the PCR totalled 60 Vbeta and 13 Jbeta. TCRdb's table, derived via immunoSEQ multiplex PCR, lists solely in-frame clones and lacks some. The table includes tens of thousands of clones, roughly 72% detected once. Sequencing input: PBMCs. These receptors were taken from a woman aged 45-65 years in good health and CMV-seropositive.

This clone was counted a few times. The CDR3, as DNA: TGCAGCGTTGGGCAAGGGGGTGGCTATGGCTACACCTTC. It is translated as CSVGQGGGYGYTF. The V call is TRBV29-1, the J call TRBJ1-2; a possible D gene is TRBD1 (6 bases). With 4 bases removed from V and 4 bases from J, the gap between germline ends came to 13 bases. Germline CDR1 is SQVTM and CDR2 is ANQGSEA. This CDR3 has 13 amino acids.

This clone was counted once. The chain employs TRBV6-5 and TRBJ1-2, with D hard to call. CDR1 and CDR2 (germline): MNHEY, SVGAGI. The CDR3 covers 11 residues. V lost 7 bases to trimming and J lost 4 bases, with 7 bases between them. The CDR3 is CASTPGYGYTF. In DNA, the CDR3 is TGTGCCAGCACTCCAGGCTATGGCTACACCTTC.

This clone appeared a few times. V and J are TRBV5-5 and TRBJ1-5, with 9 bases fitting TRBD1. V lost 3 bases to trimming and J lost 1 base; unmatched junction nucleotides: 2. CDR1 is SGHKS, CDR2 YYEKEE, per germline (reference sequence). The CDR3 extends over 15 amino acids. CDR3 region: CASSYGQGSNQPQHF. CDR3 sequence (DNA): TGTGCCAGCAGCTACGGACAGGGGAGCAATCAGCCCCAGCATTTT.

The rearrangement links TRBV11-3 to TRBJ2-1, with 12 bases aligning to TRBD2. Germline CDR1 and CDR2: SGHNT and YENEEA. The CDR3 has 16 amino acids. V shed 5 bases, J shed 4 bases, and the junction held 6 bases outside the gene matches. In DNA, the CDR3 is TGTGCCAGCAGCCGCACCGGGACTAGCGGGTACAATGAGCAGTTCTTC. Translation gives CASSRTGTSGYNEQFF.

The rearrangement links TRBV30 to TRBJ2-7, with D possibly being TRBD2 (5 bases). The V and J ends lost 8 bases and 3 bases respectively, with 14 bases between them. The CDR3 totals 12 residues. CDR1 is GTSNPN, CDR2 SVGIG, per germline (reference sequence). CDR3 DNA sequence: TGTGCCGGCACCGGGGAAGACTACGAGCAGTACTTC. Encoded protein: CAGTGEDYEQYF.

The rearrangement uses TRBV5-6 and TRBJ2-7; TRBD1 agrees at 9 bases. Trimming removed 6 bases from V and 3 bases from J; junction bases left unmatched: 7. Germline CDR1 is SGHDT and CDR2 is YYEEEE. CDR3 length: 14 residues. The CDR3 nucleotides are TGTGCCAGCACCCGGGACAGGGCTTACTACGAGCAGTACTTC. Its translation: CASTRDRAYYEQYF. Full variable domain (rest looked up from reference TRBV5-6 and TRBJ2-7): DAGVTQSPTHLIKTRGQQVTLRCSPKSGHDTVSWYQQALGQGPQFIFQYYEEEERQRGNFPDRFSGHQFPNYSSELNVNALLLGDSALYLCASTRDRAYYEQYFGPGTRLTVT.

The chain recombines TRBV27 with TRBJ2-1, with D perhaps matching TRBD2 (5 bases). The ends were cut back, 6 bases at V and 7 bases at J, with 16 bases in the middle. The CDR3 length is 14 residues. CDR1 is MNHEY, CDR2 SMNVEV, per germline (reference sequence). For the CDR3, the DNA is TGTGCCAGCAGGGGGAGAGCGGCTAGTAATGAGCAGTTCTTC. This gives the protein CASRGRAASNEQFF.

The CDR3, as DNA: TGTGCCAGCACGAGGACTAGCGCGTACCTTGGCGATGAGCAGTTCTTC. It translates to CASTRTSAYLGDEQFF. J is TRBJ2-1 and V is TRBV4-2, with 9 bases lining up with TRBD2. Germline CDR1 and CDR2: LGHNA and YNFKEQ. The CDR3 length is 16 residues. Losses at the gene ends were 7 bases for V and 8 bases for J; bases not matched to a gene: 15.

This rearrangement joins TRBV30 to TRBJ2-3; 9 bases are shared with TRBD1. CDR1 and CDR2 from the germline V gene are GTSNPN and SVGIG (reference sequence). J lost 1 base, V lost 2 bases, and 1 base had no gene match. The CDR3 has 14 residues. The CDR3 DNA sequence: TGTGCCTGGAGTAGGGACAGGGGCACAGATACGCAGTATTTT. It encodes CAWSRDRGTDTQYF.

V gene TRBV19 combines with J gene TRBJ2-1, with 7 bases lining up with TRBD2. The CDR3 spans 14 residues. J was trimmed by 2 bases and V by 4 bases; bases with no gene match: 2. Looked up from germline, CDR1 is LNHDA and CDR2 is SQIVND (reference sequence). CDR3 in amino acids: CASSTGGTYNEQFF. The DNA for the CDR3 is TGTGCCAGTAGTACGGGAGGAACCTACAATGAGCAGTTCTTC. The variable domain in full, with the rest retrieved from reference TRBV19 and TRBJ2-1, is DGGITQSPKYLFRKEGQNVTLSCEQNLNHDAMYWYRQDPGQGLRLIYYSQIVNDFQKGDIAEGYSVSREKKESFPLTVTSAQKNPTAFYLCASSTGGTYNEQFFGPGTRLTVL.

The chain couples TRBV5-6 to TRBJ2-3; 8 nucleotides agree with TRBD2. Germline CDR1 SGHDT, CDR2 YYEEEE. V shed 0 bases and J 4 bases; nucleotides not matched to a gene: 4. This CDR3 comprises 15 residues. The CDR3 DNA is TGTGCCAGCAGCTTGGCGGGAGGGCCCCCAGATACGCAGTATTTT. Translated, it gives CASSLAGGPPDTQYF.

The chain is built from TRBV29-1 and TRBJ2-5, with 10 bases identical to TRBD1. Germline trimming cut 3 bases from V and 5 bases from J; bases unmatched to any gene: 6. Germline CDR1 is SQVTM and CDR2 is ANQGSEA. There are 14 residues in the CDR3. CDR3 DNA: TGCAGCGTTGAGCGACAGGGGGCGGTTGAGACCCAGTACTTC. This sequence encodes CSVERQGAVETQYF. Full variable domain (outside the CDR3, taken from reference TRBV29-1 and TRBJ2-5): SAVISQKPSRDICQRGTSLTIQCQVDSQVTMMFWYRQQPGQSLTLIATANQGSEATYESGFVIDKFPISRPNLTFSTLTVSNMSPEDSSIYLCSVERQGAVETQYFGPGTRLLVL.

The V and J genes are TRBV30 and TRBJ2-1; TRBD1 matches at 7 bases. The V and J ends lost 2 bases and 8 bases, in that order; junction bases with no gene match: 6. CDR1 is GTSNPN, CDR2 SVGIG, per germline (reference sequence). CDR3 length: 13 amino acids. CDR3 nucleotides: TGTGCCTGGAGTAGGGGGCTACTCGATGAGCAGTTCTTC. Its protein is CAWSRGLLDEQFF. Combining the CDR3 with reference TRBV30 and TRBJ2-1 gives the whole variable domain SQTIHQWPATLVQPVGSPLSLECTVEGTSNPNLYWYRQAAGRGLQLLFYSVGIGQISSEVPQNLSASRPQDRQFILSSKKLLLSDSGFYLCAWSRGLLDEQFFGPGTRLTVL.

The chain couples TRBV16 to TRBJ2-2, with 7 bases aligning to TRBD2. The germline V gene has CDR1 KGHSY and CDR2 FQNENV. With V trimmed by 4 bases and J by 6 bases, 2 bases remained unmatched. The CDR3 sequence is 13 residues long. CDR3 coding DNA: TGTGCCAGCAGCCGCACTAGCGCCGGGGAGCTGTTTTTT. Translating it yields CASSRTSAGELFF.

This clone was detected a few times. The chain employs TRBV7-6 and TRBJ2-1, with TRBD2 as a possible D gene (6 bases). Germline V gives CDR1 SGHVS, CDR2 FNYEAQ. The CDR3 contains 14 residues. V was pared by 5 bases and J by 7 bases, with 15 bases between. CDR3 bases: TGTGCCAGCAGCCTGAAGGTGGGGGGTAATGAGCAGTTCTTC. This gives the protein CASSLKVGGNEQFF. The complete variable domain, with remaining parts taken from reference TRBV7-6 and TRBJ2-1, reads GAGVSQSPRYKVTKRGQDVALRCDPISGHVSLYWYRQALGQGPEFLTYFNYEAQQDKSGLPNDRFSAERPEGSISTLTIQRTEQRDSAMYRCASSLKVGGNEQFFGPGTRLTVL.

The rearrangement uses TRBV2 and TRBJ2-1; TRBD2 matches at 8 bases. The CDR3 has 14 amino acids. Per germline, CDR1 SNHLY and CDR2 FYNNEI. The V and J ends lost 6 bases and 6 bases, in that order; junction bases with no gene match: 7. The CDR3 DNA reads TGTGCCAGCAGGGTCGGACTAGCAAGCAATGAGCAGTTCTTC. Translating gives CASRVGLASNEQFF.

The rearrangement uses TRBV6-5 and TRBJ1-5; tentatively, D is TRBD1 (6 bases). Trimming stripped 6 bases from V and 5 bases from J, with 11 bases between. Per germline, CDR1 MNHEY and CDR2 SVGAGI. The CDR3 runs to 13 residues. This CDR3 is CASRISGDQPQHF. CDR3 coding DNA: TGTGCCAGCAGAATCTCAGGGGATCAGCCCCAGCATTTT.

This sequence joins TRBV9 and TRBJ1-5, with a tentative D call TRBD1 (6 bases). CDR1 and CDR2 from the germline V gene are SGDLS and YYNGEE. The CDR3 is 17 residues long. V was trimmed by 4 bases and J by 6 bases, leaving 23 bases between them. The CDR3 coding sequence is TGTGCCAGCAGCCCCTCTGGAACCGAAGGGGGTATTCAGCCCCAGCATTTT. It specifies CASSPSGTEGGIQPQHF.

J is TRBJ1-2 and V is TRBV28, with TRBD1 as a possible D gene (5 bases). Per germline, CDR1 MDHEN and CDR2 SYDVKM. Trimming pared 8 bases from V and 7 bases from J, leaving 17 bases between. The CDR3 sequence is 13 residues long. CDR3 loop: CASRDSWGSGYTF. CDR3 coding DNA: TGTGCCAGCCGGGACTCCTGGGGGTCTGGCTACACCTTC.

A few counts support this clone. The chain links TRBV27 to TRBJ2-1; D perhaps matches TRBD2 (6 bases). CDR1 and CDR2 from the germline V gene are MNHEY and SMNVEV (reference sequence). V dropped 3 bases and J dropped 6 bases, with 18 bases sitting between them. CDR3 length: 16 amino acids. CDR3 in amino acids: CASSFGRLLKGNEQFF. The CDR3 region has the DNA TGTGCCAGCAGTTTTGGGAGGCTCCTAAAGGGCAATGAGCAGTTCTTC.

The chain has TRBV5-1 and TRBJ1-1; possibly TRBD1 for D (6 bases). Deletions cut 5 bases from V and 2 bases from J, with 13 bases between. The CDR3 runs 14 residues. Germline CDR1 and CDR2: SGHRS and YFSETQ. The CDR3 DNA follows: TGCGCCAGCAGACTGGGACAAACTAACACTGAAGCTTTCTTT. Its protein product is CASRLGQTNTEAFF.

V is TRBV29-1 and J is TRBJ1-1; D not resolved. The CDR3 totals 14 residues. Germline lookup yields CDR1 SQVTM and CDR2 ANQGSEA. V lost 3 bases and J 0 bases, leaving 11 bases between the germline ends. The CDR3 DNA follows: TGCAGCGTTGACCGGGGAGGCATGAACACTGAAGCTTTCTTT. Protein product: CSVDRGGMNTEAFF.

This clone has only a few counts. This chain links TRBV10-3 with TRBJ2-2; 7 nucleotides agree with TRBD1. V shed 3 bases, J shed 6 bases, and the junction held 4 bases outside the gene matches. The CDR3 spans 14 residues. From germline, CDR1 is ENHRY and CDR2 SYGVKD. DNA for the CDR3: TGTGCCATCAGTGATTCTAGGGGGCCCGGGGAGCTGTTTTTT. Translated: CAISDSRGPGELFF.

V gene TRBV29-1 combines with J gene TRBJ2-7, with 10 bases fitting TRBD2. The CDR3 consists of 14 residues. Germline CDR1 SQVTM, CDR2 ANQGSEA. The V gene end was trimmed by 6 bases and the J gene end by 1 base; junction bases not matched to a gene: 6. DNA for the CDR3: TGCAGCGTGGGAGCTAGCGGGAGATCCTACGAGCAGTACTTC. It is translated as CSVGASGRSYEQYF.

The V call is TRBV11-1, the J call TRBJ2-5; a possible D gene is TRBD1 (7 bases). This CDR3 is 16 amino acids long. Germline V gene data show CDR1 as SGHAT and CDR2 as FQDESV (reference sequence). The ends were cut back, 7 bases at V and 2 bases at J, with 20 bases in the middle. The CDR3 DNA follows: TGTGCCAGCAAACGCGGGACAGACTTAATTCAAGAGACCCAGTACTTC. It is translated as CASKRGTDLIQETQYF.

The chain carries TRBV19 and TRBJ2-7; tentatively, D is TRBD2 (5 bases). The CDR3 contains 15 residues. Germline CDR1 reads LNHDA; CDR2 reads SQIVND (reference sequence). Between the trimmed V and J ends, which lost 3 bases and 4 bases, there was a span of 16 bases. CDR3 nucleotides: TGTGCCAGTAGTATTGAGGCTCTAGCTGGTTACGAGCAGTACTTC. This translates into CASSIEALAGYEQYF.

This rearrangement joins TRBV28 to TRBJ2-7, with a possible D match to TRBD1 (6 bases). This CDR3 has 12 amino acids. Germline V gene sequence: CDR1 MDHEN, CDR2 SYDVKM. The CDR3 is CKSGTLSYEQYF. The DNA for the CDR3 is TGTAAATCCGGGACATTATCCTACGAGCAGTACTTC.